This TCR beta chain emerged from a study of T-cell reconstitution after alpha-beta-depleted transplantation in children. Study-level findings and limits: Several hundred expanded graft clones reportedly were the source of alpha-beta T cells about two months after transplant.

The V gene's germline CDR1 is SQVTM and CDR2 ANQGSEA. This CDR3 contains 15 residues. Remarks on this clonotype: Its specificity is not known. One end of the junction is discordant with germline, which a read error may explain.

A TCRbeta library incorporating unique molecular identifiers was prepared. Each CDR3 protein is one row after TCRdb ran MiXCR on the PCR reads. The table shows fewer than 700,000 distinct CDR3 sequences, with approximately 13% occurring only once. The input for sequencing was PBMCs, mostly from graft donor cells, taken 360 days after TCRalphabeta/CD19-depleted stem cell transplant. The receptor was derived from a male patient younger than 18 who had a stem cell transplant for acute myeloid leukemia, so the T cells may come from the graft donor. The chain links TRBV29-1 to TRBJ1-1; D ambiguous. The CDR3: CSVQEGMGMNTEAFF. The CDR3 DNA reads as TGCAGCGTTCAAGAGGGCATGGGGATGAACACTGAAGCTTTCTTT.